This T cell receptor beta chain was captured by sequencing in a study of blood T cell repertoires in COVID-19. Overall study context: Sample material is recorded as cDNA or gDNA derived from T cells, B-cell-depleted T cells, or PBMCs.

Only in-frame clones appear in the TCRdb table, and some are missing; sequencing was by immunoSEQ multiplex PCR. This table holds under 200,000 clones, roughly 90% found once. Input material: peripheral blood. The clonotype was recovered from a woman between 65 and 79 years old with acute or convalescent COVID-19.

The CDR3 protein is CASSPQGNSYEQYF. The CDR3 nucleotides are TGTGCCAGCAGCCCACAGGGGAACTCCTACGAGCAGTACTTC. This chain joins TRBV14 and TRBJ2-7; 7 bases agree with TRBD1. J lost 0 bases, V lost 4 bases, and 3 bases had no gene match. There are 14 residues in the CDR3. In germline, CDR1 is SGHDN, CDR2 FVKESK. The whole variable domain, filled in from reference TRBV14 and TRBJ2-7, reads EAGVTQFPSHSVIEKGQTVTLRCDPISGHDNLYWYRRVMGKEIKFLLHFVKESKQDESGMPNNRFLAERTGGTYSTLKVQPAELEDSGVYFCASSPQGNSYEQYFGPGTRLTVT.